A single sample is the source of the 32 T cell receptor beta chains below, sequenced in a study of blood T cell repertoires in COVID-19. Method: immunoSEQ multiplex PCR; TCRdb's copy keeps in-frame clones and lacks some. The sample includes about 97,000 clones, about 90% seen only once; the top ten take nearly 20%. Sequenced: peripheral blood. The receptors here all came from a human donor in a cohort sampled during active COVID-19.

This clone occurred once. The CDR3 is CASSYRYNEQFF. In nucleotides, the CDR3 is TGTGCCAGCAGTTACCGTTACAATGAGCAGTTCTTC. The genes are TRBV6-5 and TRBJ2-1; no reliable D call. CDR1 and CDR2 (germline): MNHEY, SVGAGI. There are 12 residues in the CDR3. Trimming removed 2 bases from V and 4 bases from J, with 3 bases in between.

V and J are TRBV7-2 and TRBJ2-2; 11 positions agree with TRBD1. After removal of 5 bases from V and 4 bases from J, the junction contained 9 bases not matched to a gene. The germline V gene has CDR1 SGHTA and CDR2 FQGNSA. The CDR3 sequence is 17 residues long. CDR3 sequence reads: CASSILFGTGGTGELFF. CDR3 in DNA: TGTGCCAGCAGCATATTATTTGGGACAGGGGGCACCGGGGAGCTGTTTTTT.

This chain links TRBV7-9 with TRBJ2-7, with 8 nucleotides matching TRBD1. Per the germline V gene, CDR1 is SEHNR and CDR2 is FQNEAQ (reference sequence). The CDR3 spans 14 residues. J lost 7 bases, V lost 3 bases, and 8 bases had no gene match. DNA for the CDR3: TGTGCCAGCAGCTTGGGGGGACAGGCGGGAGAGCAGTACTTC. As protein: CASSLGGQAGEQYF.

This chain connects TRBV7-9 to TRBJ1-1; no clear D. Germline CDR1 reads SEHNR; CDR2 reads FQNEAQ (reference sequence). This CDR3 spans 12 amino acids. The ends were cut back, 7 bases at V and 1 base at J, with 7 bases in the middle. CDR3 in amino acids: CASTLGNTEAFF. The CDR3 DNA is TGTGCCAGCACCCTAGGGAACACTGAAGCTTTCTTT.

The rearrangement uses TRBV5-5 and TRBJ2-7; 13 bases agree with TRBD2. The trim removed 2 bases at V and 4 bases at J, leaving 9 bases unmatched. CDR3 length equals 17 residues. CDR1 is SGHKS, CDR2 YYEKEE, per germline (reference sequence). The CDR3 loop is CASSFDLGLAGEYEQYF. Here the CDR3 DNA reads TGTGCCAGCAGCTTTGACCTCGGACTAGCGGGAGAGTACGAGCAGTACTTC.

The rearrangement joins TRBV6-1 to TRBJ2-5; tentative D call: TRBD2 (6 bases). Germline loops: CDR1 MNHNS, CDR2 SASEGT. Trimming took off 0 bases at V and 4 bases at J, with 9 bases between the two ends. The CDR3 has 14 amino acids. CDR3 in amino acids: CASSEAGGRETQYF. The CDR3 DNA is TGTGCCAGCAGTGAAGCGGGGGGACGAGAGACCCAGTACTTC.

The CDR3 sequence: CASFSPAPSGELFF. The CDR3 region has the DNA TGTGCCAGCTTTAGTCCCGCACCCTCCGGGGAGCTGTTTTTT. V is TRBV7-9 and J is TRBJ2-2; D gene ambiguous. The V and J ends lost 8 bases and 6 bases respectively, with 16 bases between them. The germline CDR1 and CDR2 sequences are SEHNR and FQNEAQ (reference sequence). This CDR3 is 14 amino acids long. The full variable domain, in which reference TRBV7-9 and TRBJ2-2 provide the parts outside the CDR3, is DTGVSQNPRHKITKRGQNVTFRCDPISEHNRLYWYRQTLGQGPEFLTYFQNEAQLEKSRLLSDRFSAERPKGSFSTLEIQRTEQGDSAMYLCASFSPAPSGELFFGEGSRLTVL.

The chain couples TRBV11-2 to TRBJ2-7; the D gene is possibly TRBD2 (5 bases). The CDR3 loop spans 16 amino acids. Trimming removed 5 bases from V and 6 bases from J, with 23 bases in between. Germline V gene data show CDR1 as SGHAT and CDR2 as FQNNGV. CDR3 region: CASSPERRNNLPEQYF. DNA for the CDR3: TGTGCCAGCAGCCCAGAGAGGAGGAATAATCTCCCCGAGCAGTACTTC.

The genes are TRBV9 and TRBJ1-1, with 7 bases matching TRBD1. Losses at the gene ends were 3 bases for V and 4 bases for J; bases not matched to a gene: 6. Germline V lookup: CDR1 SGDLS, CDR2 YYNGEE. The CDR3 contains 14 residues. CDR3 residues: CASSGRGFGTEAFF. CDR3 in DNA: TGTGCCAGCAGCGGCAGGGGGTTCGGCACTGAAGCTTTCTTT.

In DNA form, the CDR3 reads TGTGCCAGCAGTCCTCTCGCGGGAGCCTACAATGAGCAGTTCTTC. Encoded protein: CASSPLAGAYNEQFF. The V and J genes are TRBV27 and TRBJ2-1; 7 nucleotides line up with TRBD2. The CDR3 is made up of 15 amino acids. Germline-derived CDR1 and CDR2 are MNHEY and SMNVEV (reference sequence). V dropped 5 bases and J dropped 2; count of bases not matched to a gene: 6.

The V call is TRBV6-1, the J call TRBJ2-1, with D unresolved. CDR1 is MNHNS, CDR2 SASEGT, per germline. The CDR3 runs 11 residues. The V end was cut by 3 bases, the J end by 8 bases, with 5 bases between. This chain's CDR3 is CASSDRYEQFF. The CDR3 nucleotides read TGTGCCAGCAGTGATCGGTATGAGCAGTTCTTC.

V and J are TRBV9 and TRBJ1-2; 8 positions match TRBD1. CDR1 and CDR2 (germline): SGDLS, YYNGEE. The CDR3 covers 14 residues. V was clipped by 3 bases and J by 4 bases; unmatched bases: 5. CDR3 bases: TGTGCCAGCAGCGGATATACAGGGGGCTATGGCTACACCTTC. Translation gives CASSGYTGGYGYTF.

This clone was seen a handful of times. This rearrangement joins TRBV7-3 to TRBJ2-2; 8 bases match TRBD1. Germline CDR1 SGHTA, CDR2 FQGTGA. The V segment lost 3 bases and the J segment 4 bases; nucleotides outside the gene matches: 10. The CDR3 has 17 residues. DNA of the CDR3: TGTGCCAGCAGCTTTCTCGTTCCCACAGGGGGCACCGGGGAGCTGTTTTTT. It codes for CASSFLVPTGGTGELFF.

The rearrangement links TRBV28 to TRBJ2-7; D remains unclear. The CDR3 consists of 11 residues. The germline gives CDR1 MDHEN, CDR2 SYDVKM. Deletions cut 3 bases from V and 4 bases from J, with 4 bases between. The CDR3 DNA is TGTGCCAGCAGTTTCGGGTACGAGCAGTACTTC. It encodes CASSFGYEQYF.

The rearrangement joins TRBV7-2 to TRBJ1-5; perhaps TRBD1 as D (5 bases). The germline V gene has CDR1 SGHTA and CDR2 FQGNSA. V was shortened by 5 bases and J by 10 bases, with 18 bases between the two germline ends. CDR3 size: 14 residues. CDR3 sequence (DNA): TGTGCCAGCAGCCACGGAATACAGGTTCCACCCCAGCATTTT. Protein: CASSHGIQVPPQHF. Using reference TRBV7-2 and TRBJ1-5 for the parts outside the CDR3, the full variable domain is GAGVSQSPSNKVTEKGKDVELRCDPISGHTALYWYRQSLGQGLEFLIYFQGNSAPDKSGLPSDRFSAERTGGSVSTLTIQRTQQEDSAVYLCASSHGIQVPPQHFGDGTRLSIL.

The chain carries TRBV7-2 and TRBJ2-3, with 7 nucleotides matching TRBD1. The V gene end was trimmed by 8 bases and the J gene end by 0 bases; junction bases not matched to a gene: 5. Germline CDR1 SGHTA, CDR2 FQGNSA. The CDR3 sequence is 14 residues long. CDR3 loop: CASFRGRSTDTQYF. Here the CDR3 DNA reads TGTGCCAGCTTCAGGGGGAGAAGCACAGATACGCAGTATTTT.

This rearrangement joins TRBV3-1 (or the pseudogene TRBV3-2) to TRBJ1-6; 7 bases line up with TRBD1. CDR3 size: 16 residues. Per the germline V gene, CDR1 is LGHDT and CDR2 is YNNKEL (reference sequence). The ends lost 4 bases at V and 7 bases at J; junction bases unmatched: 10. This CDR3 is CASSPTTGIRNSPLHF. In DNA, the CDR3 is TGTGCCAGCAGCCCTACGACAGGGATTCGGAATTCACCCCTCCACTTT.

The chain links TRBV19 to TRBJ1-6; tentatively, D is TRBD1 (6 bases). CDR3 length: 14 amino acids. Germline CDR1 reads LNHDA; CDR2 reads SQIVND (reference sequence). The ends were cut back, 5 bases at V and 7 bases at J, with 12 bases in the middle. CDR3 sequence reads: CASSRDTQNSPLHF. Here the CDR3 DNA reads TGTGCCAGTAGTCGGGACACCCAAAATTCACCCCTCCACTTT.

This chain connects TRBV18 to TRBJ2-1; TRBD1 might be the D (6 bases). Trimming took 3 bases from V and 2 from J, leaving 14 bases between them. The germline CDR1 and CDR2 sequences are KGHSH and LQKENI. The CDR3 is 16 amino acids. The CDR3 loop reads CASSPQTGGPYNEQFF. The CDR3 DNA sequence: TGTGCCAGCTCACCTCAGACAGGAGGCCCCTACAATGAGCAGTTCTTC.

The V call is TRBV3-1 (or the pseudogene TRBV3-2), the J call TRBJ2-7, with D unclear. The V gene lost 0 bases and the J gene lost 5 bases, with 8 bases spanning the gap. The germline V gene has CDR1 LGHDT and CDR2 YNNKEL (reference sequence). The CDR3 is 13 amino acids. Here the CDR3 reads CASSQDEAHEQYF. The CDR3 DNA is TGTGCCAGCAGCCAAGATGAGGCCCACGAGCAGTACTTC.

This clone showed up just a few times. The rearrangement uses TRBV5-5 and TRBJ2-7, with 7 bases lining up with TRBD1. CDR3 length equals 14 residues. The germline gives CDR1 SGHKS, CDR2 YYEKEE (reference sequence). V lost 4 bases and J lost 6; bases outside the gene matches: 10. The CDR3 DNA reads TGTGCCAGCAGCCAACAGAGGACAGGTATCGAGCAGTACTTC. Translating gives CASSQQRTGIEQYF.

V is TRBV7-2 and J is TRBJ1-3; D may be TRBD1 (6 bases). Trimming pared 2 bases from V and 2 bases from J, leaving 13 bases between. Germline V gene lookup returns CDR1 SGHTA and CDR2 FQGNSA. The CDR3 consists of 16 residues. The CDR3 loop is CASSLYFGQTGNTIYF. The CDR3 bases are TGTGCCAGCAGCTTATATTTCGGACAGACTGGAAACACCATATATTTT.

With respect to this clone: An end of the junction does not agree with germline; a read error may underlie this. CDR3 loop: CASSLKILDRGLSTNEKLFF. The CDR3 nucleotides are TGTGCCAGCAGCCTCAAAATACTGGACAGGGGGCTTTCAACGAATGAAAAACTGTTTTTT. The gene calls are TRBV27 and TRBJ1-4, with 11 bases fitting TRBD1. There are 20 residues in the CDR3. Germline V gives CDR1 MNHEY, CDR2 SMNVEV (reference sequence).

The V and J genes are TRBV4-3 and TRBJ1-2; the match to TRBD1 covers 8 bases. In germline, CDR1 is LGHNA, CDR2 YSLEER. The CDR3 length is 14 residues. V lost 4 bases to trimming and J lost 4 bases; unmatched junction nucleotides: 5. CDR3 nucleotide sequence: TGCGCCAGCAGCCCGGACAGGGTGAGCTATGGCTACACCTTC. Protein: CASSPDRVSYGYTF.

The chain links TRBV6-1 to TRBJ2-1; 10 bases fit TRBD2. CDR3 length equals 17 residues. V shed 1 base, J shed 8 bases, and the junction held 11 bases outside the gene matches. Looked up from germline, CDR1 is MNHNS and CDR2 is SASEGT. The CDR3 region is CASSEGWPSGSMYEQFF. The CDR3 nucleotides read TGTGCCAGCAGTGAAGGTTGGCCTAGCGGGAGCATGTATGAGCAGTTCTTC.

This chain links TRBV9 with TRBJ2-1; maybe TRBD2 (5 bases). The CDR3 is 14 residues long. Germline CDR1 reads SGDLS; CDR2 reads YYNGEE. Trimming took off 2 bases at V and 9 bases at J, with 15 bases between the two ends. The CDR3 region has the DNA TGTGCCAGCAGCGTTCGACTAACCCCTAGTGAGCAGTTCTTC. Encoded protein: CASSVRLTPSEQFF.

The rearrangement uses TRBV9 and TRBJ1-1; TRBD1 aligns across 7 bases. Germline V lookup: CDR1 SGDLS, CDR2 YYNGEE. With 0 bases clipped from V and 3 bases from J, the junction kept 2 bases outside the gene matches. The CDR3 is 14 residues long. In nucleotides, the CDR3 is TGTGCCAGCAGCGTAGCAGGGGGATACACTGAAGCTTTCTTT. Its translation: CASSVAGGYTEAFF. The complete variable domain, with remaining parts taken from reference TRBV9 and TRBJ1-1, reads DSGVTQTPKHLITATGQRVTLRCSPRSGDLSVYWYQQSLDQGLQFLIQYYNGEERAKGNILERFSAQQFPDLHSELNLSSLELGDSALYFCASSVAGGYTEAFFGQGTRLTVV.

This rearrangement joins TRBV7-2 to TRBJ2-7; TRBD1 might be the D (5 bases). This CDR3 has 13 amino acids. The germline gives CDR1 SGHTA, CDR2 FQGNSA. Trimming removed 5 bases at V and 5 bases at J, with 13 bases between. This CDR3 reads CASSGQGYNEQYF. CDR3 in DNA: TGTGCCAGCAGCGGCCAGGGCTATAACGAGCAGTACTTC.

The CDR3 protein is CASSSTGKSWGAFF. The DNA for the CDR3 is TGTGCCAGCAGCTCGACAGGGAAGTCGTGGGGAGCTTTCTTT. The chain carries TRBV3-1 (or the pseudogene TRBV3-2) and TRBJ1-1; 7 bases fit TRBD1. With V trimmed by 5 bases and J by 10 bases, 13 bases remained unmatched. The CDR3 covers 14 residues. Germline lookup yields CDR1 LGHDT and CDR2 YNNKEL (reference sequence).

The CDR3 loop reads CSASTQGRVYGYTF. Written as DNA, the CDR3 is TGCAGTGCTAGTACCCAAGGCAGGGTGTATGGCTACACCTTC. J is TRBJ1-2 and V is TRBV20-1, with a tentative D call TRBD1 (5 bases). Germline CDR1 reads DFQATT; CDR2 reads SNEGSKA (reference sequence). Trimming cost V 3 bases and J 5 bases, with 16 bases left between them. CDR3 size: 14 residues.

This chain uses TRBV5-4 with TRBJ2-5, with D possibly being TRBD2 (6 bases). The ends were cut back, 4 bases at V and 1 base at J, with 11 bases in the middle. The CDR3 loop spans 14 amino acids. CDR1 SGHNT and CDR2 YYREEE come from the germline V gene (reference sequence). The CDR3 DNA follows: TGTGCCAGCAGCCCCGGGACTCTCCAAGAGACCCAGTACTTC. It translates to CASSPGTLQETQYF. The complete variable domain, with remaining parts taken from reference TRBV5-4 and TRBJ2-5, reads ETGVTQSPTHLIKTRGQQVTLRCSSQSGHNTVSWYQQALGQGPQFIFQYYREEENGRGNFPPRFSGLQFPNYSSELNVNALELDDSALYLCASSPGTLQETQYFGPGTRLLVL.

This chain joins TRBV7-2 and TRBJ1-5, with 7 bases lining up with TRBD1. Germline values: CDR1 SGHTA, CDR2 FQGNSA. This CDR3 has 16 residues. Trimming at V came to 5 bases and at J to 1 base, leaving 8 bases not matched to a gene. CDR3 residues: CASSPGQPGSNQPQHF. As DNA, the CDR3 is TGTGCCAGCAGCCCGGGACAGCCTGGGAGCAATCAGCCCCAGCATTTT.